This T cell receptor beta chain originates from a study of shared clonotypes between healthy human individuals. A word on this clone: A read error may explain this, as a much larger clone is one base away.

The CDR3 runs 16 residues. An assay was performed, and its level was deep. Source study methods: Filtering differed, since immunoSEQ gave only junction sequences and no quality scores. Sequenced by immunoSEQ multiplex PCR; TCRdb stores in-frame clones only, minus some. The DNA was the basis for D and trimming; V, J and clone size are from that table. The repertoire holds about 490,000 clones, with over 70% as singletons. What was sequenced was PBMCs. The clonotype was recovered from a middle-aged woman in good health. Some clones in this sample may be carry-over from other donors' samples. The chain joins TRBV21-1 to TRBJ2-7; TRBD2, the D gene given by the table, was not confirmed from the DNA. TRBV21-1 is marked as a pseudogene. The CDR3 here is CASSNFRTGGPYEQYF. Written as DNA, the CDR3 is TGTGCCAGCAGCAATTTTCGGACTGGTGGCCCCTACGAGCAGTACTTC.